Listed below are T cell receptor beta chains from one sample, sequenced in a study of Tregs in tolerant kidney transplant recipients. Only in-frame clones appear in the TCRdb table, and some are missing; sequencing was by immunoSEQ multiplex PCR. The top ten hold more than 0.3% of the sample, which has approximately 99,000 clones, roughly 90% seen once. The sequences come from CD4+ T cells from blood, collected before the transplant. All receptors come from a human donor who received a combined kidney and bone marrow transplant. Both conserved end residues are part of each CDR3. The D gene is left open where the match is weak. The size of a clone is reported for some rows only, either as once, few or many, or as a class for expanded clones.

j_gene | d_gene | v_gene | abundance | CDR3nt | CDR3aa
TRBJ2-6 | TRBD2 | TRBV6-4 | NA | TGTGCCAGCAGTGGGGGACTAGCGGGCGGTGGGGCCAACGTCCTGACTTTC | CASSGGLAGGGANVLTF
TRBJ2-3 | NA | TRBV29-1 | NA | TGCAGCTCCCTGGGAGCCACAGATACGCAGTATTTT | CSSLGATDTQYF
TRBJ1-5 | TRBD1 | TRBV6-1 | NA | TGTGCCAGCAGGGTAGGGGGCGAAGGTCAGCCCCAGCATTTT | CASRVGGEGQPQHF
TRBJ2-7 | TRBD2 | TRBV28 | NA | TGTGCCAGCAGTCCTAGCGGGAGAACCTACGAGCAGTACTTC | CASSPSGRTYEQYF
TRBJ2-5 | NA | TRBV10-2 | NA | TGCGCCAGCAGCCGCGACAGTCGGAAAGAGACCCAGTACTTC | CASSRDSRKETQYF
TRBJ2-7 | TRBD2 | TRBV7-2 | NA | TGTGCCAGCAGCTTAGACGGGGGGACTAGCGGGAGGGGAGAGCAGTACTTC | CASSLDGGTSGRGEQYF
TRBJ2-3 | NA | TRBV7-9 | NA | TGTGCCAGCAGCTTTGCGGAGGGCATGGCGCAGTATTTT | CASSFAEGMAQYF
TRBJ1-2 | TRBD1 | TRBV7-2 | NA | TGTGCCAGCAGCCTGTTCGGGACAGGGAACTATGGCTACACCTTC | CASSLFGTGNYGYTF
TRBJ1-1 | TRBD1 | TRBV5-6 | NA | TGTGCCAGCAGCTTGGAAGTCCGGACAGGGGGCGCGAGGGCTTTCTTT | CASSLEVRTGGARAFF
TRBJ2-7 | TRBD1 | TRBV19 | once | TGTGCCAGTAGTATGGGGACAGGGGGCTACGAGCAGTACTTC | CASSMGTGGYEQYF
TRBJ2-7 | TRBD2 | TRBV28 | few | TGTGCCACCATTATGGGGGGGTCCGTCGAGCAGTACTTC | CATIMGGSVEQYF
TRBJ2-7 | TRBD1 | TRBV20-1 | NA | TGCAGCCAACAGGGGGCTAGCGAGCAGTACTTC | CSQQGASEQYF
TRBJ1-1 | NA | TRBV27 | NA | TGTGCCAGCAGTTTATCGACCCCCAGGGCGAACACTGAAGCTTTCTTT | CASSLSTPRANTEAFF
TRBJ1-5 | TRBD1 | TRBV30 | NA | TGTGCCTGGAACCAGGACAGGGGAAGTCAGCCCCAGCATTTT | CAWNQDRGSQPQHF
TRBJ2-3 | NA | TRBV6-1 | NA | TGCGGGGCCCATGACAGGGAGGGCACAGATACGCAGTATTTT | CGAHDREGTDTQYF
TRBJ1-5 | NA | TRBV4-1 | NA | TGCGCCAGCAGCCAAGACTTCCCAGGGCAGGGTCGATCTCAGCCCCAGCATTTT | CASSQDFPGQGRSQPQHF
TRBJ2-1 | NA | TRBV6-1 | NA | TGTGCCAGCAGTGGGCAAGGACAGCCGCCCGGTGAGCAGTTCTTC | CASSGQGQPPGEQFF
TRBJ1-4 | NA | TRBV9 | NA | TGTGCCAGCAGCCCCAGGGCCAGTCCAACTAATGAAAAACTGTTTTTT | CASSPRASPTNEKLFF
TRBJ2-3 | TRBD1 | TRBV27 | NA | TGTGCCAGCAGACCGGGACAGGGGTTCCATACGCAGTATTTT | CASRPGQGFHTQYF
TRBJ1-1 | TRBD1 | TRBV5-1 | NA | TGCGCCAGCAGCTTGTCCGGGACAGGTCGGGGGAACACTGAAGCTTTCTTT | CASSLSGTGRGNTEAFF
TRBJ2-1 | NA | TRBV6-5 | NA | TGTGCCAGCAGTTCTAGTACAGGGAGGGGCAATGAGCAGTTCTTC | CASSSSTGRGNEQFF
TRBJ2-6 | NA | TRBV7-6 | NA | TGTGCCAGCAGCCCCGAACGACACTCTGGGGCCAACGTCCTGACTTTC | CASSPERHSGANVLTF
TRBJ1-4 | NA | TRBV27 | once | TGTGCCAGCAGTTTGAGGCGTAGTGGAAAACTGTTTTTT | CASSLRRSGKLFF
TRBJ1-2 | TRBD1 | TRBV28 | once | TGTGCCAGCAGTTTAAGGACAGGGGGAAGGGGCTACACCTTC | CASSLRTGGRGYTF
TRBJ2-5 | NA | TRBV19 | once | TGTGCCAGTAGTATTCAGGGCAGGAAAGAGACCCAGTACTTC | CASSIQGRKETQYF
TRBJ2-1 | TRBD2 | TRBV6-5 | NA | TGTGCCAGCACAAGCGGGGTGGGCTCCTACAATGAGCAGTTCTTC | CASTSGVGSYNEQFF
TRBJ1-2 | TRBD1 | TRBV6-1 | NA | TGTGCCAGCAGTGAAGCCTCGGGACAGGGAGGAGGCTACACCTTC | CASSEASGQGGGYTF
TRBJ2-4 | NA | TRBV15 | NA | TGTGCCACCAGCAGAAGCGGGGACAAAGCCAAAAACATTCAGTACTTC | CATSRSGDKAKNIQYF
TRBJ2-1 | TRBD2 | TRBV19 | NA | TGTGCCAGTAGCCCCTTTGGGGCTAGCGGGTACAATGAGCAGTTCTTC | CASSPFGASGYNEQFF
TRBJ2-3 | TRBD1 | TRBV4-2 | NA | TGTGCCAGCAGCCAAGATGGGACAGCAAGCCTAGGTGTGGATACGCAGTATTTT | CASSQDGTASLGVDTQYF
TRBJ1-2 | TRBD1 | TRBV27 | NA | TGTGCCATACCGACAGGGAGCTATGGCTACACCTTC | CAIPTGSYGYTF
TRBJ2-3 | NA | TRBV7-2 | NA | TGTGCCAGCAGCTTAGCGGGGGGAAACACAGATACGCAGTATTTT | CASSLAGGNTDTQYF
TRBJ2-7 | TRBD2 | TRBV4-1 | NA | TGCGCCAGCAGCCAAGGTGCGGGAGTCTCCTACGAGCAGTACTTC | CASSQGAGVSYEQYF
TRBJ2-7 | TRBD2 | TRBV5-4 | NA | TGTGCCAGCAGCCAACCGGGACTAGAGTACGAGCAGTACTTC | CASSQPGLEYEQYF
TRBJ1-5 | TRBD1 | TRBV19 | NA | TGTGCCAGTAGCACGGAGGGACAGGGCAATCAGCCCCAGCATTTT | CASSTEGQGNQPQHF
TRBJ2-1 | NA | TRBV5-1 | NA | TGCGCCAGCAGCTTGGCCGTACAGGGTGAGCAGTTCTTC | CASSLAVQGEQFF
TRBJ2-2 | TRBD1 | TRBV28 | NA | TGTGCCAGCAGTTCGATTGGGACAGGGCTCGGCGGGGAGCTGTTTTTT | CASSSIGTGLGGELFF
TRBJ2-1 | TRBD2 | TRBV5-1 | NA | TGCGCCAGCAGCCAAAAGTCTAGCGGTGCCAATGAGCAGTTCTTC | CASSQKSSGANEQFF
TRBJ2-6 | TRBD2 | TRBV5-4 | once | TGTGCCAGCAGCTTGGCCAGGGAGGGGTCTGGGGCCAACGTCCTGACTTTC | CASSLAREGSGANVLTF
TRBJ2-7 | TRBD1 | TRBV5-4 | NA | TGTGCCAGCAGCTGGGACAGGGCTACGTACGAGCAGTACTTC | CASSWDRATYEQYF
TRBJ1-2 | TRBD1 | TRBV28 | NA | TGTGCCAGCAGTTCAGGGGGGACGCCCTATGGCTACACCTTC | CASSSGGTPYGYTF
TRBJ2-1 | NA | TRBV9 | NA | TGTGCCAGCAGCCCCAGCGGAGGGGTCCCTAATGAGCAGTTCTTC | CASSPSGGVPNEQFF
TRBJ2-5 | NA | TRBV7-2 | NA | TGTGCCAGCTCAACCGACCCAAGTGGAGGGACCCAGTACTTC | CASSTDPSGGTQYF
TRBJ2-7 | TRBD2 | TRBV7-8 | NA | TGTGCCAGCAGCTTAGGACCCTTCACGGGGGGGCCCTACGAGCAGTACTTC | CASSLGPFTGGPYEQYF
TRBJ1-1 | TRBD1 | TRBV2 | NA | TGTGCCAGCAGTGAGACAGGGTATACTGAAGCTTTCTTT | CASSETGYTEAFF